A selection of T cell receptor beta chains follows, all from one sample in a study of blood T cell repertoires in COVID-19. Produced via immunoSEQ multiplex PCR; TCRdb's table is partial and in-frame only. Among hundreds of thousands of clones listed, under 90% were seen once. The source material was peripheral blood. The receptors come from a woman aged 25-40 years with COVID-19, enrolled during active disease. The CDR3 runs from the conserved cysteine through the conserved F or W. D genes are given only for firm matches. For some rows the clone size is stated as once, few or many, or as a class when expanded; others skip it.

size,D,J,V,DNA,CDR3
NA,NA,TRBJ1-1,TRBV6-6,TGTGCCAGCAGCTCTACAGGGAACACTGAAGCTTTCTTT,CASSSTGNTEAFF
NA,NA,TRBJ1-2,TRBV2,TGTGCCAGCAGTGAAGCGCTTCCGACAGCTTCCTATGGCTACACCTTC,CASSEALPTASYGYTF
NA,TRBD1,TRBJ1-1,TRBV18,TGTGCCAGCTCACCCCCGACAGGGGGCGCGGAAACTGAAGCTTTCTTT,CASSPPTGGAETEAFF
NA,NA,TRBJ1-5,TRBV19,TGTGCCAGCAAACAGGGTTATAGCAATCAGCCCCAGCATTTT,CASKQGYSNQPQHF
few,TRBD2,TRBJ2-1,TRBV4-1,TGCGCCAGCAGCCAAGGCGGGGGGGAGTACAATGAGCAGTTCTTC,CASSQGGGEYNEQFF
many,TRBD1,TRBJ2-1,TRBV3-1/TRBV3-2,TGTGCCAGCAGCCACAAACCAATGGGACAGGGTTACAATGAGCAGTTCTTC,CASSHKPMGQGYNEQFF
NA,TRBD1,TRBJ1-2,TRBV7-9,TGTGCCAGCAGCCTCGGACAGGCCTTTACCTTC,CASSLGQAFTF
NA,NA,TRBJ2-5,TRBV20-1,TGCAGTGCCGCTCGAGGCTTGGCCCAGTACTTC,CSAARGLAQYF
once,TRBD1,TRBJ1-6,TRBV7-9,TGTGCCAGCAGCCCGACAGGGGTGGTGTATAATTCACCCCTCCACTTT,CASSPTGVVYNSPLHF
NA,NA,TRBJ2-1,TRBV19,TGTGCCAGTAGTGTGGGGGGGACATACAATGAGCAGTTCTTC,CASSVGGTYNEQFF
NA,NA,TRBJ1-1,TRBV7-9,TGTGCCAGCAGCTGGGGGGGCGAGGGCACTGAAGCTTTCTTT,CASSWGGEGTEAFF
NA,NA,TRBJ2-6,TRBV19,TGTGCCAGTAGTGGGAGTTTTCCACCCATCTCTGGGGCCAACGTCCTGACTTTC,CASSGSFPPISGANVLTF
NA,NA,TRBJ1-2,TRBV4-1,TGCGCCAGCAGCCAGAATGGGAGGATCCAGATCTATGGCTACACCTTC,CASSQNGRIQIYGYTF
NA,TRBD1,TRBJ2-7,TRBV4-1,TGCGCCAGCAGCCCGGGACAGGGGACCTCCTACGAGCAGTACTTC,CASSPGQGTSYEQYF
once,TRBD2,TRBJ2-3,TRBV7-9,TGTGCCAGCAGCCTACTTAGCGGGGGGGCTGGAGATACGCAGTATTTT,CASSLLSGGAGDTQYF
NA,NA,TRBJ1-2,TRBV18,TGTGCCAGCTCTTTCGTCTATGGCTACACCTTC,CASSFVYGYTF
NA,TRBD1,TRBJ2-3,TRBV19,TGTGCCAGTAGTGCACAGGGGGTCACAGATACGCAGTATTTT,CASSAQGVTDTQYF
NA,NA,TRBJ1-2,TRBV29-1,TGCAGCGTTTACCCCTCGGGCAGGGGCAATGGCTACACCTTC,CSVYPSGRGNGYTF
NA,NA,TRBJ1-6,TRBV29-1,TGCAGCGTTCAGGTCCAGGATTCACCCCTCCACTTT,CSVQVQDSPLHF
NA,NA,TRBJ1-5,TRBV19,TGTGCCAGCAGAACCACAGGGAGCAATCAGCCCCAGCATTTT,CASRTTGSNQPQHF
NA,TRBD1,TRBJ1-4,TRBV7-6,TGTGCCAGCAGATCCAATACAGGGGGGAATGAAAAACTGTTTTTT,CASRSNTGGNEKLFF
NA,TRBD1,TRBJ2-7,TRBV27,TGTGCCAGCAGCGTCGGGACAGGGGGCGAGCAGTACTTC,CASSVGTGGEQYF
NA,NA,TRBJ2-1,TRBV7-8,TGTGCCAGCAGCTTAGCAGGGTGGACAGTGTTCTACAATGAGCAGTTCTTC,CASSLAGWTVFYNEQFF
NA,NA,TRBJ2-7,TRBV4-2,TGTGCCAGCAGCCAACGCAGTTCCTACGAGCAGTACTTC,CASSQRSSYEQYF
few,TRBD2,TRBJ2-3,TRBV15,TGTGCCACCAGCAGAGATAGCGGGGGGACCTCAGATACGCAGTATTTT,CATSRDSGGTSDTQYF
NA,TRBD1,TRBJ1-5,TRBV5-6,TGTGCCAGCAGCCCGTCCAGGGGGGATCAGCCCCAGCATTTT,CASSPSRGDQPQHF
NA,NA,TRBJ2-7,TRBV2,TGTGCCAGCAGTGATGAAGCCAACTACGAGCAGTACTTC,CASSDEANYEQYF
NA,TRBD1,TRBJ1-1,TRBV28,TGTGCCAGCAGTTTAGCAGGGGGCTTGGTCACTGAAGCTTTCTTT,CASSLAGGLVTEAFF
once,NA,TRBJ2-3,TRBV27,TGTGCCAGCAGTCCGAGCGGAGACCAACCTGATTTACAGTATTTT,CASSPSGDQPDLQYF
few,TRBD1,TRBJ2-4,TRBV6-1,TGTGCCAGCAGTGAAGCCGGACAGGGATCGGGGGCCAAAAACATTCAGTACTTC,CASSEAGQGSGAKNIQYF
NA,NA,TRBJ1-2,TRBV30,TGTGCCTGGAGGGCTCAGGGCAGGGCCTATGGCTACACCTTC,CAWRAQGRAYGYTF
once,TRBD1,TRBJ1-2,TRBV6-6,TGTGCCAGCAGTCCTGCACGGGGACAGGGGTTACCAAACTATGGCTACACCTTC,CASSPARGQGLPNYGYTF
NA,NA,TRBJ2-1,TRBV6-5,TGTGCCAGCAGTTACTCTCGGGGGGCGGTTGAGCAGTTCTTC,CASSYSRGAVEQFF
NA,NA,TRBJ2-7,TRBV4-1,TGCGCCAGCAGCCAATGGGGGCAGGGGCTAAGCGAGCAGTACTTC,CASSQWGQGLSEQYF
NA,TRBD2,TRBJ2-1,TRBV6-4,TGTGCCAGCAATCTAGCGGGGGGGAGGGACAATGAGCAGTTCTTC,CASNLAGGRDNEQFF
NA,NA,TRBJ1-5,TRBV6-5,TGTGCCAGCAGGGAGGGGCAAGGTCAGCCCCAGCATTTT,CASREGQGQPQHF
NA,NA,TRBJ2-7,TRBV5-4,TGTGCCAGCAGCTTCCGAGGGTACGAGCAGTACTTC,CASSFRGYEQYF
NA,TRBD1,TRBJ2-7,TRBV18,TGTGCCAGCTCACCATCACCGGGACAGGGGATCGAGCAGTACTTC,CASSPSPGQGIEQYF
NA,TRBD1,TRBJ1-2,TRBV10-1,TGCGCCAGCAGTGAGTCAGGGGGCAACTATGGCTACACCTTC,CASSESGGNYGYTF
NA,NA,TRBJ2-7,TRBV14,TGTGCCAGCAGCCAGCGGGCCTATTCCTACGAGCAGTACTTC,CASSQRAYSYEQYF
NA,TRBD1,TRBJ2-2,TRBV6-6,TGTGCCAGCAGCCCGGACAGGGGGCTCACCGGGGAGCTGTTTTTT,CASSPDRGLTGELFF
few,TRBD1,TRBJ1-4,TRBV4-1,TGCGCCAGCAGCCAACTCCGGGGACAGATCGGGTTGGAAAAACTGTTTTTT,CASSQLRGQIGLEKLFF
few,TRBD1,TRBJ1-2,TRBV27,TGTGCCAGCAGTTTTCGAGCCGGGACAGGCTATGGCTACACCTTC,CASSFRAGTGYGYTF
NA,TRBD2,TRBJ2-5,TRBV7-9,TGTGCCAGCAGCCCCCGAACCGGAATTAGCGGGTACCAAGAGACCCAGTACTTC,CASSPRTGISGYQETQYF
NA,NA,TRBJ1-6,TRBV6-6,TGTGCCAGCAGTTACTCGAGAACAGAGAATTCACCCCTCCACTTT,CASSYSRTENSPLHF
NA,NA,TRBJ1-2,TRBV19,TGTGCCAGTAGGACGGGACACCTCAACTATGGCTACACCTTC,CASRTGHLNYGYTF